This record concerns one T cell receptor (beta chain) sequence. Its matching antigen is unknown. Trimming left V 3 bases short and J 3 bases short, with 14 bases between. Germline V gene sequence: CDR1 MGHRA, CDR2 YSYEKL. The CDR3 has 15 amino acids. This entry belongs to a study of shared clonotypes between healthy human individuals. Study background: Researchers assigned three CD4 naive, three CD4 memory, two CD8 naive and one CD8 memory plate to each donor.

Libraries were prepared by immunoSEQ multiplex PCR; TCRdb keeps only in-frame clonotypes and omits some of them. There are approximately 2.3 million clones in the sample; 80% to 95% occur only once, and 0.35% to 0.45% lies in the top ten. Notes on the study in general: The rarefaction results pointed to incomplete sorted-subset sequencing despite large depth. Unshared clonotypes carried lower generation probabilities than those common to all four donors. Measured sharing among donors was expected to vary with sequencing depth.

The sequence came from a young man in good health. Some clones in this sample may be carry-over from other donors' samples. The sequenced sample was naive CD4+ T cells from PBMCs. Described subset: CD45RA+ positively selected. The rearrangement links TRBV4-1 to TRBJ1-2; D might be TRBD1 (6 bases). The CDR3 loop reads CASSHEHTGYYGYTF. As DNA, the CDR3 is TGCGCCAGCAGCCATGAGCATACAGGGTACTATGGCTACACCTTC.